This T cell receptor (beta chain) was sequenced in a study of CD8 T cells in ankylosing spondylitis. TCRdb called the 5' RACE reads again in MiXCR, with one record for every CDR3 protein. The sample carries under 300,000 distinct CDR3 sequences, 8% to 9.5% recorded once. This clonotype was seen many times. This CDR3 has 15 amino acids. The V gene's germline CDR1 is SGHRS and CDR2 YFSETQ. Trimming removed 0 bases at V and 7 bases at J, with 14 bases between. This clonotype was sampled from a male donor with ankylosing spondylitis or in good health (not recorded which). What was sequenced was blood, either unsorted or a sorted T cell fraction (not recorded which). The chain recombines TRBV5-1 with TRBJ2-1; TRBD1 is a possible D gene (7 bases). The CDR3 here is CASSLVDPGGNEQFF. The CDR3 bases are TGCGCCAGCAGCTTGGTAGATCCAGGGGGGAATGAGCAGTTCTTC.